Listed below are T cell receptor beta chains from one sample, sequenced in a study of CD8 T cells in ankylosing spondylitis. TCRdb fed the 5' RACE reads into MiXCR, producing one record per CDR3 protein. The data show over 450,000 distinct CDR3 sequences, 12% seen once. Material for sequencing was blood, either unsorted or a sorted T cell fraction (not recorded which). The receptors were gathered from a male donor with ankylosing spondylitis. Both conserved end residues are part of each CDR3. D genes are given only for firm matches. A row's size may be missing; if present it is once, few, many or a size class.

TRBD2	TRBV9	few	TRBJ2-5	CASSPRVGRGRQETQYF	TGTGCCAGCAGCCCCCGGGTAGGGAGGGGACGCCAAGAGACCCAGTACTTC
NA	TRBV19	few	TRBJ1-2	CASSIPAGRANYGYTF	TGTGCCAGTAGTATCCCGGCAGGGAGAGCTAACTATGGCTACACCTTC
NA	TRBV20-1	NA	TRBJ2-1	CSASPLEGKRNVFRQFF	TGCAGTGCTAGCCCCCTGGAGGGTAAGAGGAACGTGTTCAGGCAGTTCTTC
NA	TRBV12-3/TRBV12-4	few	TRBJ2-5	CASSLGSGMQETQYF	TGTGCCAGCAGTTTGGGTTCAGGAATGCAAGAGACCCAGTACTTC
TRBD1	TRBV5-1	few	TRBJ2-2	CASSPRTGKNTGELFF	TGCGCCAGCAGCCCAAGGACAGGGAAGAACACCGGGGAGCTGTTTTTT
NA	TRBV11-2	many	TRBJ1-5	CASSLARNQPQHF	TGTGCCAGCAGCTTGGCCAGAAATCAGCCCCAGCATTTT
NA	TRBV7-9	few	TRBJ1-5	CASSFADNSQPQHF	TGTGCCAGCAGCTTTGCCGATAACAGTCAGCCCCAGCATTTT
TRBD2	TRBV11-2	few	TRBJ2-3	CASSAISGIADTQYF	TGTGCCAGCAGCGCAATTAGCGGGATAGCAGATACGCAGTATTTT
NA	TRBV20-1	few	TRBJ1-1	CSASPMNTEAFF	TGCAGTGCTAGCCCGATGAACACTGAAGCTTTCTTT
NA	TRBV3-1	many	TRBJ1-1	CASSPPGTEAFF	TGTGCCAGCAGCCCCCCGGGGACTGAAGCTTTCTTT
TRBD2	TRBV12-3/TRBV12-4	NA	TRBJ2-3	CASSFSGRAFTDTQYF	TGTGCCAGCAGTTTCTCCGGGAGGGCCTTTACAGATACGCAGTATTTT
NA	TRBV11-2	NA	TRBJ2-3	CASSLGPFRDTQYF	TGTGCCAGCAGCTTAGGCCCCTTCCGGGATACGCAGTATTTT
TRBD2	TRBV20-1	NA	TRBJ2-1	CSARDSAGGQYNEQFF	TGCAGTGCTAGAGACTCAGCGGGAGGACAATACAATGAGCAGTTCTTC
TRBD1	TRBV5-1	NA	TRBJ2-7	CASSRKQGVDEQYF	TGCGCCAGCAGCAGAAAACAGGGGGTAGACGAGCAGTACTTC
TRBD2	TRBV30	few	TRBJ2-1	CAWTSGTSTNEQFF	TGTGCCTGGACTAGCGGGACCTCTACTAATGAGCAGTTCTTC
TRBD1	TRBV5-6	NA	TRBJ2-7	CASSFGQGASYEQYF	TGTGCCAGCAGCTTCGGACAGGGGGCCTCTTACGAGCAGTACTTC
TRBD1	TRBV11-2	NA	TRBJ2-1	CASSLIRQGNNEQFF	TGTGCCAGCAGCTTAATTCGACAGGGGAACAATGAGCAGTTCTTC
NA	TRBV11-2	few	TRBJ2-7	CASSGPYEQYF	TGTGCCAGCAGCGGACCCTACGAGCAGTACTTC
TRBD2	TRBV5-1	few	TRBJ2-2	CASSLLSGKNTGELFF	TGCGCCAGCAGCTTGTTAAGCGGGAAGAACACCGGGGAGCTGTTTTTT
NA	TRBV20-1	NA	TRBJ1-2	CSGVGLGGYTF	TGCAGTGGGGTCGGTCTAGGAGGCTACACCTTC
NA	TRBV11-2	NA	TRBJ2-3	CASSLDGGTYEIYDTDTQYF	TGTGCCAGCAGCTTAGATGGGGGGACCTACGAAATCTACGACACAGATACGCAGTATTTT
TRBD1	TRBV9	few	TRBJ2-7	CASSVTGVPYEQYF	TGTGCCAGCAGCGTCACAGGGGTCCCCTACGAGCAGTACTTC
NA	TRBV24-1	NA	TRBJ2-3	CATSDHRLSTDTQYF	TGTGCCACCAGTGACCATCGCTTAAGCACAGATACGCAGTATTTT
NA	TRBV4-1	few	TRBJ1-5	CASSQSDGHSNQPQHF	TGCGCCAGCAGCCAATCAGACGGACATAGCAATCAGCCCCAGCATTTT
NA	TRBV5-1	many	TRBJ2-7	CASSLATGAYEQYF	TGCGCCAGCAGCCTTGCCACGGGGGCGTACGAGCAGTACTTC
NA	TRBV18	few	TRBJ2-7	CASSPTPNSYEQYF	TGTGCCAGCTCACCAACCCCTAATTCCTACGAGCAGTACTTC
NA	TRBV7-8	NA	TRBJ2-1	CASSPITPRNEQFF	TGTGCCAGCAGCCCGATAACGCCTAGGAATGAGCAGTTCTTC
TRBD1	TRBV6-1	NA	TRBJ1-1	CASSRLGQRMNTEAFF	TGTGCCAGCAGCCGGTTGGGACAGAGGATGAACACTGAAGCTTTCTTT
NA	TRBV24-1	NA	TRBJ1-2	CATSEGRGAYYGYTF	TGTGCCACCAGTGAGGGGCGCGGGGCCTACTATGGCTACACCTTC
TRBD2	TRBV12-3/TRBV12-4	few	TRBJ2-1	CASSLPLAGVPGDEQFF	TGTGCCAGCAGTCTTCCTTTAGCGGGAGTGCCGGGGGATGAGCAGTTCTTC
TRBD2	TRBV6-4	NA	TRBJ2-1	CASSASGGPSGEQFF	TGTGCCAGCAGTGCCTCGGGAGGGCCCAGTGGTGAGCAGTTCTTC
NA	TRBV7-9	few	TRBJ1-4	CASSLLQGPGEKLFF	TGTGCCAGCAGCCTACTACAGGGCCCTGGTGAAAAACTGTTTTTT
TRBD1	TRBV25-1	NA	TRBJ1-2	CASSAALDRGWHF	TGTGCCAGCAGTGCCGCCCTGGACAGGGGGTGGCACTTC
NA	TRBV7-9	many	TRBJ1-5	CASSLEWDYSAHQPQHF	TGTGCCAGCAGCTTAGAATGGGACTACTCAGCCCACCAGCCCCAGCATTTT
NA	TRBV27	NA	TRBJ2-7	CASSLKLYSYEQYF	TGTGCCAGCAGTTTGAAGTTGTACTCCTACGAGCAGTACTTC
TRBD1	TRBV27	NA	TRBJ1-1	CASRQGPEAFF	TGTGCCAGTCGACAGGGTCCTGAAGCTTTCTTT
NA	TRBV6-1	NA	TRBJ1-5	CASSPGEGRIQPQHF	TGTGCCAGCAGTCCCGGGGAGGGGCGGATTCAGCCCCAGCATTTT
TRBD2	TRBV15	few	TRBJ2-2	CATSSSGTSYAGELFF	TGTGCCACCAGCAGCTCCGGGACTAGCTACGCCGGGGAGCTGTTTTTT
NA	TRBV20-1	many	TRBJ1-1	CSARRDLRTTEAFF	TGCAGTGCTAGAAGGGATCTGAGGACCACTGAAGCTTTCTTT
NA	TRBV12-3/TRBV12-4	many	TRBJ2-2	CASTLGAGHSTGELFF	TGTGCCAGCACCTTAGGGGCGGGACACTCCACCGGGGAGCTGTTTTTT
TRBD1	TRBV30	few	TRBJ1-6	CAWSVMDREGSPLHF	TGTGCCTGGAGTGTAATGGACAGGGAGGGATCACCCCTCCACTTT
TRBD1	TRBV5-1	NA	TRBJ2-5	CASSSGTDLRGTQYF	TGCGCCAGCAGCTCCGGGACAGACCTACGGGGGACCCAGTACTTC
TRBD2	TRBV4-1	many	TRBJ2-2	CASSQWEGSGELFF	TGCGCCAGCAGCCAATGGGAGGGGTCCGGGGAGCTGTTTTTT
TRBD2	TRBV6-2/TRBV6-3	few	TRBJ2-7	CASSYLAGGPLLEQYF	TGTGCCAGCAGTTACCTAGCGGGAGGGCCTCTTCTCGAGCAGTACTTC
TRBD1	TRBV27	many	TRBJ1-2	CASVNRGYYGYTF	TGTGCCAGCGTAAACAGGGGGTACTATGGCTACACCTTC
TRBD1	TRBV13	few	TRBJ1-1	CASSLGTGGSTEAFF	TGTGCCAGCAGCTTGGGGACAGGGGGTTCCACTGAAGCTTTCTTT
NA	TRBV12-5	NA	TRBJ2-1	CASGPGRLSDEQFF	TGTGCTAGTGGCCCCGGTCGGCTAAGCGATGAGCAGTTCTTC
NA	TRBV12-3/TRBV12-4	few	TRBJ1-2	CASSWDAYGYTF	TGTGCCAGCAGCTGGGACGCCTATGGCTACACCTTC
TRBD2	TRBV12-3/TRBV12-4	NA	TRBJ2-1	CASSSGTSGVNEQFF	TGTGCCAGCAGTTCAGGGACTAGCGGGGTAAATGAGCAGTTCTTC
TRBD1	TRBV7-9	NA	TRBJ1-1	CASSIYEGAGRAFF	TGTGCCAGCAGCATATACGAGGGGGCAGGGAGGGCTTTCTTT
TRBD2	TRBV7-9	many	TRBJ2-3	CASSSTLAGADTQYF	TGTGCCAGCAGCTCAACACTAGCGGGAGCAGATACGCAGTATTTT
NA	TRBV5-1	NA	TRBJ1-1	CASSFEGQAETEAFF	TGCGCCAGCAGTTTTGAGGGGCAGGCCGAAACTGAAGCTTTCTTT
NA	TRBV7-9	few	TRBJ2-7	CASSFPTGQGPPWEQYF	TGTGCCAGCAGCTTCCCGACAGGCCAGGGGCCCCCCTGGGAGCAGTACTTC